Following are 25 T cell receptor beta chains from one sample sequenced in a study of T cells in Graves' hyperthyroidism and ophthalmopathy. Authors of the study amplified TCR beta CDR3 regions from RNA transcripts. Researchers ran a first-round RT-PCR on the TCR CDR3 using the HTBI primer set. TCRdb recomputed calls from the multiplex PCR reads with MiXCR, one row per CDR3 protein. The table records roughly 570,000 distinct CDR3 sequences, about 15% of them present only once. What was sequenced was blood. The source is a woman between 25 and 40 years old with Graves' hyperthyroidism.

This clonotype was observed at least ten times. The rearrangement uses TRBV7-3 and TRBJ2-1; TRBD2 aligns across 8 bases. CDR1 is SGHTA, CDR2 FQGTGA, per germline. The CDR3 loop spans 16 amino acids. J gave up 4 bases and V 5 bases, and 10 bases lay outside the gene matches. The chain's CDR3 is CASSARPGLVYNEQFF. The DNA for the CDR3 is TGTGCCAGCAGCGCACGGCCGGGACTAGTATACAATGAGCAGTTCTTC.

The table lists this clonotype with many counts. This CDR3 reads CAWSVILNTEAFF. In DNA, the CDR3 is TGTGCCTGGAGTGTAATCCTGAACACTGAAGCTTTCTTT. The rearrangement uses TRBV30 and TRBJ1-1; D is ambiguous. Germline-derived CDR1 and CDR2 are GTSNPN and SVGIG (reference sequence). V lost 0 bases, J lost 0 bases, and 5 bases lay in between. This CDR3 has 13 residues.

V and J are TRBV7-8 and TRBJ1-6; 10 nucleotides match TRBD1. The CDR3 is made up of 15 amino acids. Germline V gene sequence: CDR1 SGHVS, CDR2 FQNEAQ. V was pared by 0 bases and J by 9 bases, with 2 bases of the junction left unmatched. CDR3 coding DNA: TGTGCCAGCAGCTTAGCCGGGACAGGGGTTTCACCCCTCCACTTT. Protein sequence: CASSLAGTGVSPLHF. The complete variable domain, with remaining parts taken from reference TRBV7-8 and TRBJ1-6, reads GAGVSQSPRYKVAKRGQDVALRCDPISGHVSLFWYQQALGQGPEFLTYFQNEAQLDKSGLPSDRFFAERPEGSVSTLKIQRTQQEDSAVYLCASSLAGTGVSPLHFGNGTRLTVT.

This clonotype was observed at least ten times. V is TRBV5-1 and J is TRBJ2-1; TRBD2 might be the D (6 bases). CDR3 length: 15 residues. Germline loops: CDR1 SGHRS, CDR2 YFSETQ. Trimming shortened V by 2 bases and J by 1 base, and 10 bases separated the two germline ends. This CDR3 reads CASSFGGGSYNEQFF. CDR3 DNA: TGCGCCAGCAGCTTTGGGGGAGGATCCTACAATGAGCAGTTCTTC.

This clonotype was counted ten times or more. The chain combines TRBV5-1 with TRBJ2-7; D is ambiguous. The CDR3 runs 13 residues. V was cut by 5 bases and J by 0 bases, with 9 bases left in between. Germline-derived CDR1 and CDR2 are SGHRS and YFSETQ. The CDR3 coding sequence is TGCGCCAGCAGTGTGCTAGGCTCCTACGAGCAGTACTTC. This gives the protein CASSVLGSYEQYF.

This clonotype has only a few counts. CDR3 DNA sequence: TGTGCCTGGAGTGTATTCTGGGCAGGGCTGGGGGAGACCCAGTACTTC. This translates into CAWSVFWAGLGETQYF. The chain couples TRBV30 to TRBJ2-5; a possible D gene is TRBD1 (5 bases). The CDR3 has 16 residues. Trimming pared 0 bases from V and 5 bases from J, leaving 19 bases between. Looked up from germline, CDR1 is GTSNPN and CDR2 is SVGIG (reference sequence).

This clonotype was detected ten times or more. This chain joins TRBV11-2 and TRBJ2-3, with D unresolved. There are 15 residues in the CDR3. Trimming removed 1 base from V and 1 base from J, with 9 bases in between. The germline gives CDR1 SGHAT, CDR2 FQNNGV. In DNA form, the CDR3 reads TGTGCCAGCAGCTTAGTTTCGGTCCGCACAGATACGCAGTATTTT. Amino acid sequence: CASSLVSVRTDTQYF. The variable domain in full, with the rest retrieved from reference TRBV11-2 and TRBJ2-3, is EAGVAQSPRYKIIEKRQSVAFWCNPISGHATLYWYQQILGQGPKLLIQFQNNGVVDDSQLPKDRFSAERLKGVDSTLKIQPAKLEDSAVYLCASSLVSVRTDTQYFGPGTRLTVL.

Comment on this clonotype: Possible read error: a much larger clone is one base away. This chain uses TRBV3-1 with TRBJ2-7, with 10 bases aligning to TRBD2. Germline-derived CDR1 and CDR2 are LGHDT and YNNKEL (reference sequence). The trim removed 4 bases at V and 3 bases at J, leaving 9 bases unmatched. This CDR3 spans 16 amino acids. DNA for the CDR3: TGTGCCAGCAGCCCCGTTCCTAGCGGGAGTGGCTACGAGCAGTACTTC. Amino acids: CASSPVPSGSGYEQYF.

CDR3 bases: TGTGCCAGCAGCCAGCGGACTAGCGGCTACGACACCGGGGAGCTGTTTTTT. Its translation: CASSQRTSGYDTGELFF. The J gene is TRBJ2-2, the V gene TRBV7-9, with TRBD2 identical over 10 bases. The V segment lost 5 bases and the J segment 3 bases; nucleotides outside the gene matches: 9. This CDR3 contains 17 residues. Germline V gene lookup returns CDR1 SEHNR and CDR2 FQNEAQ (reference sequence).

The chain joins TRBV7-8 to TRBJ2-7, with 12 bases lining up with TRBD1. Germline trimming cut 7 bases from V and 7 bases from J; bases unmatched to any gene: 5. The CDR3 extends over 13 amino acids. CDR1 and CDR2 from the germline V gene are SGHVS and FQNEAQ. DNA for the CDR3: TGTGCCAGCATGGGACAGGGGGCGAGTGAGCAGTACTTC. Its translation is CASMGQGASEQYF.

This clonotype has more than one count but fewer than ten. The chain links TRBV29-1 to TRBJ2-1, with TRBD2 identical over 8 bases. Germline CDR1 and CDR2: SQVTM and ANQGSEA. The CDR3 is 14 amino acids. V trimming: 3 bases; J trimming: 2 bases; junction bases outside the gene matches: 3. CDR3 loop: CSVDISGTYNEQFF. In DNA form, the CDR3 reads TGCAGCGTTGATATTAGCGGGACCTACAATGAGCAGTTCTTC.

Many counts were recorded for this clonotype. J is TRBJ1-1 and V is TRBV5-1; D gene unclear. V lost 6 bases and J 5 bases, leaving 14 bases between the germline ends. CDR3 length: 13 amino acids. Germline-derived CDR1 and CDR2 are SGHRS and YFSETQ. The CDR3 sequence: CASKSGDTTEAFF. The CDR3 bases are TGCGCCAGCAAATCTGGGGATACGACTGAAGCTTTCTTT.

This clonotype came up many times. This chain links TRBV7-2 with TRBJ1-3, with D perhaps TRBD1 (6 bases). V lost 2 bases and J lost 0, with 8 bases in between. CDR1 is SGHTA, CDR2 FQGNSA, per germline. This CDR3 spans 15 amino acids. CDR3 region: CASSLRQVSGNTIYF. The CDR3 nucleotides read TGTGCCAGCAGCTTACGACAGGTCTCTGGAAACACCATATATTTT.

This clonotype was observed many times. The chain carries TRBV20-1 and TRBJ2-1; no clear D. CDR1 is DFQATT and CDR2 is SNEGSKA in the germline V gene (reference sequence). The germline V and J ends were trimmed by 0 bases and 0 bases, with 15 bases remaining between them. The CDR3 runs 17 residues. The CDR3 bases are TGCAGTGCTAGAGACGGTAGCCGACCTAGCTCCTACAATGAGCAGTTCTTC. It yields the protein CSARDGSRPSSYNEQFF.

This rearrangement joins TRBV6-5 to TRBJ2-7; the match to TRBD2 covers 10 bases. Trimming at V came to 8 bases and at J to 6 bases, leaving 7 bases not matched to a gene. The CDR3 is 13 residues long. Germline CDR1 and CDR2: MNHEY and SVGAGI. The CDR3 region has the DNA TGTGCCAGCGGTTCTAGCGGGAGCCGCGAGCAGTACTTC. Translating gives CASGSSGSREQYF.

This clonotype was seen ten or more times. The V and J genes are TRBV2 and TRBJ2-3; TRBD2 matches 11 bases. V lost 6 bases to trimming and J lost 0 bases; unmatched junction nucleotides: 5. Germline V CDR1 and CDR2: SNHLY, FYNNEI. The CDR3 runs 16 residues. The DNA of the CDR3 is TGTGCCAGCAGGATAGGACTAGCGGGTAGCACAGATACGCAGTATTTT. This translates into CASRIGLAGSTDTQYF. Variable domain in full (rest from reference TRBV2 and TRBJ2-3): EPEVTQTPSHQVTQMGQEVILRCVPISNHLYFYWYRQILGQKVEFLVSFYNNEISEKSEIFDDQFSVERPDGSNFTLKIRSTKLEDSAMYFCASRIGLAGSTDTQYFGPGTRLTVL.

This clonotype appeared many times. This chain uses TRBV11-2 with TRBJ1-2; tentatively, D is TRBD1 (5 bases). V was trimmed by 3 bases and J by 4 bases, leaving 6 bases between them. CDR1 is SGHAT, CDR2 FQNNGV, per germline. The CDR3 is 12 residues long. CDR3 coding DNA: TGTGCCAGCAGCTTCGACAGCTATGGCTACACCTTC. As protein: CASSFDSYGYTF.

This clonotype was observed many times. This sequence joins TRBV11-3 and TRBJ2-1; 8 bases align to TRBD2. V dropped 4 bases and J dropped 8; count of bases not matched to a gene: 4. Germline assignment: CDR1 SGHNT and CDR2 YENEEA. The CDR3 totals 13 residues. For the CDR3, the DNA is TGTGCCAGCAGCTCTGCGGGAGGCTATGAGCAGTTCTTC. Translation: CASSSAGGYEQFF. Using reference TRBV11-3 and TRBJ2-1 for the parts outside the CDR3, the full variable domain is EAGVVQSPRYKIIEKKQPVAFWCNPISGHNTLYWYLQNLGQGPELLIRYENEEAVDDSQLPKDRFSAERLKGVDSTLKIQPAELGDSAVYLCASSSAGGYEQFFGPGTRLTVL.

This chain connects TRBV5-6 to TRBJ2-7; D might be TRBD1 (5 bases). The germline gives CDR1 SGHDT, CDR2 YYEEEE. V shed 3 bases and J shed 5 bases, with 12 bases lying between them. This CDR3 comprises 13 residues. The CDR3 region has the DNA TGTGCCAGCAGCTGGGGCGCACGGGACGAGCAGTACTTC. Protein sequence: CASSWGARDEQYF.

This clonotype was found a few times. The chain employs TRBV20-1 and TRBJ2-1; D call uncertain. This CDR3 is 11 amino acids long. Trimming removed 5 bases from V and 8 bases from J, with 10 bases in between. Germline V gene lookup returns CDR1 DFQATT and CDR2 SNEGSKA (reference sequence). For the CDR3, the DNA is TGCAGTGCTCCCGTCTCCCATGAGCAGTTCTTC. This gives the protein CSAPVSHEQFF.

This clonotype was seen repeatedly, ten times or more. The J gene is TRBJ2-1, the V gene TRBV11-2, with D possibly TRBD1 on 5 matching bases. Trimming cost V 1 base and J 5 bases, with 9 bases left between them. Looked up from germline, CDR1 is SGHAT and CDR2 is FQNNGV. CDR3 length: 14 residues. The CDR3 sequence: CASSLVGVDNEQFF. CDR3 nucleotides: TGTGCCAGCAGCTTAGTAGGGGTAGACAATGAGCAGTTCTTC.

Note on this clonotype: An end of the junction differs from the germline gene, which may be a read error. This chain uses TRBV19 with TRBJ2-3, with 13 bases lining up with TRBD2. CDR3 length: 16 amino acids. Germline V lookup: CDR1 LNHDA, CDR2 SQIVND (reference sequence). CDR3 sequence reads: CDSSRGLAGITDTQYF. CDR3 coding DNA: TGTGACAGTAGTAGGGGACTAGCGGGGATCACAGATACGCAGTATTTT.

This clonotype has only a few counts. This likely comes from a read error, as the CDR3 has no conserved phenylalanine or tryptophan at its end. The chain couples TRBV20-1 to TRBJ2-1; possibly TRBD2 for D (6 bases). CDR1 is DFQATT, CDR2 SNEGSKA, per germline (reference sequence). Trimming pared 3 bases from V and 1 base from J, leaving 13 bases between. This CDR3 contains 15 residues. CDR3 bases: TGCAGTGCTAGCGGGGCACGGGGGTCCTACAATGAGCAGTTCCTC. It is translated as CSASGARGSYNEQFL.

Many counts were recorded for this clonotype. The CDR3, as DNA: TGTGCCAGCAGGGAGAGGACAGGACCGCGTGTACCCTCCTACGAGCAGTACTTC. This translates into CASRERTGPRVPSYEQYF. The V call is TRBV2, the J call TRBJ2-7, with 7 positions matching TRBD1. The J segment lost 0 bases and the V segment lost 6 bases, leaving 17 bases of the junction unmatched. The CDR3 is 18 amino acids. Germline lookup yields CDR1 SNHLY and CDR2 FYNNEI. Together with reference TRBV2 and TRBJ2-7, the CDR3 gives the full variable domain: EPEVTQTPSHQVTQMGQEVILRCVPISNHLYFYWYRQILGQKVEFLVSFYNNEISEKSEIFDDQFSVERPDGSNFTLKIRSTKLEDSAMYFCASRERTGPRVPSYEQYFGPGTRLTVT.

The sample holds many counts of this clonotype. V is TRBV20-1 and J is TRBJ2-5; D remains unclear. This CDR3 is 11 amino acids long. The germline V gene has CDR1 DFQATT and CDR2 SNEGSKA (reference sequence). The ends were cut back, 2 bases at V and 4 bases at J, with 5 bases in the middle. In DNA, the CDR3 is TGCAGTGCTAGACTTGGAGAGACCCAGTACTTC. Protein product: CSARLGETQYF.